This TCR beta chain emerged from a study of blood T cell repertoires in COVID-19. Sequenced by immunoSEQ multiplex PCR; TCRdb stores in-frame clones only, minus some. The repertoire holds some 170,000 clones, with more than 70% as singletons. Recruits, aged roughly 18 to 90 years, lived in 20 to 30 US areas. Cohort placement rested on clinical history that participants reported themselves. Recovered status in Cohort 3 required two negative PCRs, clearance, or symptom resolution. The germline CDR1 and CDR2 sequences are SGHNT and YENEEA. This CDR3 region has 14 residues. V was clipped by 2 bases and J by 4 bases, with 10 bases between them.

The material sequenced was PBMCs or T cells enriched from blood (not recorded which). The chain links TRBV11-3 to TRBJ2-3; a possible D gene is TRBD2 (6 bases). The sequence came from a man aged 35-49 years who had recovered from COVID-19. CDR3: CASSLIGGPDTQYF. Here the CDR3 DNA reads TGTGCCAGCAGCTTAATCGGAGGGCCAGATACGCAGTATTTT.